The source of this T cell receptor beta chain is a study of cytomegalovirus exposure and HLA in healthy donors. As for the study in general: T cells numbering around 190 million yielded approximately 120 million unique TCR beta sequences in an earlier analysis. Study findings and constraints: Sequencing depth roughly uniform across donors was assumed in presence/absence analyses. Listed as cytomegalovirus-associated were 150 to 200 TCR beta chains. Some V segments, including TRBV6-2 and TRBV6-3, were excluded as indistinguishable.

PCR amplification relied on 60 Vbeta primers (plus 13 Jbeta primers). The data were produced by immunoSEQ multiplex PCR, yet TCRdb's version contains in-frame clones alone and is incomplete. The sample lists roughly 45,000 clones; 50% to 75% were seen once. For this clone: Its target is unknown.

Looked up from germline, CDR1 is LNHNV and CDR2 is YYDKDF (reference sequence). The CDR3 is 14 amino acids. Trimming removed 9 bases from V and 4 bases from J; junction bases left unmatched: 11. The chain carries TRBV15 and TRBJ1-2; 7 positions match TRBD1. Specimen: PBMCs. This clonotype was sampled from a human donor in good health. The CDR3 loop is CATSTGSYAYGYTF. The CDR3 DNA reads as TGTGCCACTTCGACAGGGAGTTACGCCTATGGCTACACCTTC.